This T cell receptor beta chain was recovered during a study of shared clonotypes between healthy human individuals. Study results and caveats: The sharing of 5% to 6.5% of naive CD4 clonotypes was seen across a handful of donors. Large sequencing depth failed to make sorted-subset sequencing complete, rarefaction showed.

In the naive CD8 group, cells lacked CD45RO and were positively selected for CCR7, so terminally differentiated effector memory CD45RA+ cells were left out. V dropped 2 bases and J dropped 1 base, with 8 bases sitting between them. The CDR3 extends over 14 amino acids. CDR1 is MDHEN, CDR2 SYDVKM, per germline. Clones were read by immunoSEQ multiplex PCR, and TCRdb kept only the in-frame ones, dropping some. The sample shows 2 million to 2.5 million clones, approximately 94% of them seen only once. Concerning this clone itself: Its specificity is not known.

The sample consisted of naive CD8+ T cells sorted from blood. This receptor was identified in a man between 18 and 35 years old in good health. V and J are TRBV28 and TRBJ1-1; no clear D gene. CDR3: CASSLGRTNTEAFF. In nucleotides, the CDR3 is TGTGCCAGCAGTTTAGGCCGGACGAACACTGAAGCTTTCTTT. Full variable domain (outside the CDR3, taken from reference TRBV28 and TRBJ1-1): DVKVTQSSRYLVKRTGEKVFLECVQDMDHENMFWYRQDPGLGLRLIYFSYDVKMKEKGDIPEGYSVSREKKERFSLILESASTNQTSMYLCASSLGRTNTEAFFGQGTRLTVV.